The 31 T cell receptor beta chains below come from one sample, sequenced in a study of vaccination and CD4 T cells after COVID-19 (dated by TCRdb to about 2022). No antigen is known for these receptors. The time point label here, explained by the study, means: late sampling 161 to 241 days after vaccination in three convalescent patients. The treatment or condition tag for this specimen amounts to: approximately 9-day PBMC culture with coronavirus spike peptide pools or control peptides (ViraFEST assay). To prepare the library, PCR was applied. Sequencing used an Illumina iSeq 100. At the Johns Hopkins FTIC core, DNA from the cultured CD4+ T cells underwent TCR sequencing with the Oncomine TCR Beta short-read assay. TCRdb handled the public reads itself, with Q25 trimming in fastp and clone calling in MiXCR, and kept productive beta chains. Merged by CDR3 protein, the rows form single entries marked with the most common genes and DNA. Within this sample are 25,000 to 30,000 distinct CDR3 sequences, with around two fifths of them counted one time only. Over 5% of the sample goes to the ten largest clones.

The specimen comprised CD4+ T cells from blood, cultured in vitro, sampled about 7 months after SARS-CoV-2 vaccination. Receptor source: a human donor who had recovered from COVID-19.

The chain has TRBV28 and TRBJ1-2; D may be TRBD1 (5 bases). Germline V CDR1 and CDR2: MDHEN, SYDVKM. The CDR3 runs to 14 residues. The germline V and J ends were trimmed by 3 bases and 5 bases, with 13 bases remaining between them. This chain's CDR3 is CASSFGGSEYGYTF. In DNA form, the CDR3 reads TGTGCCAGCAGTTTTGGGGGGTCAGAATATGGCTACACCTTC.

On this clonotype: Germline and junction disagree at one end, which may indicate a read error. J is TRBJ2-7 and V is TRBV20-1; possibly TRBD1 or TRBD2 for D (5 bases each). Germline V lookup: CDR1 DFQATT, CDR2 SNEGSKA (reference sequence). This CDR3 spans 13 amino acids. This chain's CDR3 is CGAIGGRAREQYF. The CDR3 coding sequence is TGCGGTGCCATTGGGGGACGAGCGCGCGAGCAGTACTTC.

The CDR3, as DNA: TGTGCCAGCAGTTCGAATGGGAGAGGTTTCGCTCAGAGCTCCTACGAGCAGTACTTC. Residues: CASSSNGRGFAQSSYEQYF. The rearrangement links TRBV6-5 to TRBJ2-7; a possible D gene is TRBD2 (5 bases). V gave up 4 bases and J gave up 0 bases, with 25 bases separating them. The CDR3 is 19 amino acids. Germline assignment: CDR1 MNHEY and CDR2 SVGAGI.

The V call is TRBV23-1, the J call TRBJ2-7, with 7 positions matching TRBD2. TRBV23-1 is an open reading frame whose function is uncertain. Unmatched junction bases numbered 9, after V lost 4 bases and J lost 6 bases. This CDR3 has 14 residues. CDR3 DNA: TGCGCCAGCAGTCGGGGAGGGAGGGTGCGCGAGCAGTACTTC. It translates to CASSRGGRVREQYF.

This clonotype was counted between two and nine times. The V call is TRBV6-1, the J call TRBJ2-1; 10 positions match TRBD2. Germline CDR1 and CDR2: MNHNS and SASEGT. The J segment lost 5 bases and the V segment lost 6 bases, leaving 7 bases of the junction unmatched. This CDR3 region has 15 residues. The CDR3 spells CASRPWTSGNNEQFF. Written as DNA, the CDR3 is TGTGCCAGCAGACCATGGACTAGCGGTAACAATGAGCAGTTCTTC.

The chain carries TRBV27 and TRBJ1-5; TRBD1 matches at 8 bases. V lost 6 bases, J lost 1 base, and 20 bases stayed unmatched. The germline CDR1 and CDR2 sequences are MNHEY and SMNVEV (reference sequence). The CDR3 extends over 20 amino acids. As DNA, the CDR3 is TGTGCCAGCAGCTCCTGGACAGGGATTTTACAAATTGGAAGCAATCAGCCCCAGCATTTT. The encoded protein is CASSSWTGILQIGSNQPQHF.

The chain joins TRBV20-1 to TRBJ1-6; D call uncertain. This CDR3 spans 10 amino acids. Germline CDR1 and CDR2: DFQATT and SNEGSKA (reference sequence). Between the trimmed V and J ends, which lost 3 bases and 15 bases, there was a span of 9 bases. The CDR3 loop reads CSARFEHLHF. DNA of the CDR3: TGCAGTGCTAGGTTTGAGCACCTCCACTTT.

V gene TRBV18 combines with J gene TRBJ2-7; no firm D call. CDR3 size: 14 residues. The germline V and J ends were trimmed by 6 bases and 1 base, with 13 bases remaining between them. Per germline, CDR1 KGHSH and CDR2 LQKENI. CDR3 protein: CASSFRANSYEQYF. The CDR3 nucleotides read TGTGCCAGCTCCTTTAGGGCCAATTCCTACGAGCAGTACTTC.

The gene calls are TRBV28 and TRBJ1-5, with TRBD1 identical over 7 bases. The CDR3 contains 15 residues. J gave up 7 bases and V 6 bases, and 12 bases lay outside the gene matches. CDR1 MDHEN and CDR2 SYDVKM come from the germline V gene. The CDR3 loop is CASRSAGGETQPQHF. Written as DNA, the CDR3 is TGTGCCAGCAGGTCGGCAGGGGGGGAAACCCAGCCCCAGCATTTT.

The chain has TRBV6-2 or TRBV6-3 and TRBJ2-3; the match to TRBD1 covers 7 bases. CDR1 is MNHEY and CDR2 is SVGEGT in the germline V gene. After removal of 2 bases from V and 3 bases from J, the junction contained 2 bases not matched to a gene. The CDR3 consists of 14 residues. The CDR3 DNA follows: TGTGCCAGCAGTTACCGACAGGGAACAGATACGCAGTATTTT. It encodes CASSYRQGTDTQYF.

The V call is TRBV2, the J call TRBJ2-3, with a weak D call TRBD2 (7 bases). In germline, CDR1 is SNHLY, CDR2 FYNNEI. Trimming pared 8 bases from V and 6 bases from J, leaving 18 bases between. CDR3 length equals 14 residues. Written as DNA, the CDR3 is TGTGCCAGCTCTTGGGGGGGCCAGGGGGATACGCAGTATTTT. Translated: CASSWGGQGDTQYF.

This clonotype has a handful of counts. This chain uses TRBV5-8 with TRBJ1-5; TRBD1 matches 9 bases. The CDR3 has 15 residues. The V gene end was trimmed by 4 bases and the J gene end by 1 base; junction bases not matched to a gene: 3. The V gene's germline CDR1 is SGHTS and CDR2 YDEGEE. The CDR3: CASSVGTGSNQPQHF. The CDR3 region has the DNA TGTGCCAGCAGCGTCGGGACAGGGAGCAATCAGCCCCAGCATTTT.

This chain joins TRBV14 and TRBJ2-7; a weak D match, TRBD2 (5 bases). Germline V gene data show CDR1 as SGHDN and CDR2 as FVKESK. V was cut by 0 bases and J by 9 bases, with 9 bases left in between. The CDR3 totals 12 residues. CDR3 region: CASSQDRAGQYF. The CDR3 DNA reads TGTGCCAGCAGCCAAGATCGTGCGGGGCAGTACTTC.

For the CDR3, the DNA is TGTGCCACCAGCAGGATAGAGGGCGGCTACACCGGGGAGCTGTTTTTT. Residues: CATSRIEGGYTGELFF. The genes are TRBV15 and TRBJ2-2, with D tentatively TRBD2 (5 bases). This CDR3 is 16 amino acids long. Trimming removed 3 bases at V and 3 bases at J, with 14 bases between. CDR1 is LNHNV, CDR2 YYDKDF, per germline (reference sequence).

The chain joins TRBV19 to TRBJ1-1; 7 nucleotides match TRBD1. After removal of 3 bases from V and 5 bases from J, the junction contained 6 bases not matched to a gene. The CDR3 totals 14 residues. CDR1 LNHDA and CDR2 SQIVND come from the germline V gene (reference sequence). In nucleotides, the CDR3 is TGTGCCAGTAGTATGATAGGGGGCGAAACTGAAGCTTTCTTT. Translating it yields CASSMIGGETEAFF.

The table lists this clonotype with a count of one. The chain joins TRBV20-1 to TRBJ1-6; 10 nucleotides agree with TRBD1. The CDR3 length is 17 residues. V lost 7 bases, J lost 5 bases, and 14 bases stayed unmatched. Germline values: CDR1 DFQATT, CDR2 SNEGSKA (reference sequence). The CDR3 DNA reads as TGCAGTGTATTCCTCCGACAGGGGGCGCAGGATAATTCACCCCTCCACTTT. Its protein product is CSVFLRQGAQDNSPLHF.

Only one count was recorded for this clonotype. The V call is TRBV5-1, the J call TRBJ1-1; D uncertain. Trimming left V 2 bases short and J 4 bases short, with 12 bases between. CDR3 length: 14 amino acids. Germline V lookup: CDR1 SGHRS, CDR2 YFSETQ. The CDR3 loop reads CASSLTREGTEAFF. CDR3 in DNA: TGCGCCAGCAGCTTAACGAGAGAGGGCACTGAAGCTTTCTTT.

This clonotype came up a few times. This sequence joins TRBV19 and TRBJ1-5; TRBD1 matches at 7 bases. The V and J ends lost 7 bases and 2 bases, in that order; junction bases with no gene match: 5. Germline-derived CDR1 and CDR2 are LNHDA and SQIVND (reference sequence). The CDR3 totals 14 residues. This chain's CDR3 is CASKAGTGNQPQHF. CDR3 coding DNA: TGTGCCAGTAAAGCGGGGACAGGCAATCAGCCCCAGCATTTT.

This rearrangement joins TRBV20-1 to TRBJ2-7; 10 bases agree with TRBD2. Germline loops: CDR1 DFQATT, CDR2 SNEGSKA (reference sequence). V trimming: 6 bases; J trimming: 2 bases; junction bases outside the gene matches: 13. The CDR3 is 16 residues long. CDR3 coding DNA: TGCAGTGCCCAACCACATACTAGCGGGGCCACCTACGAGCAGTACTTC. Translated, it gives CSAQPHTSGATYEQYF.

As to this clonotype: The junction differs from germline at one of its ends, possibly a read error. V is TRBV7-9 and J is TRBJ1-2; a weak D match, TRBD1 (5 bases). Germline V gene sequence: CDR1 SEHNR, CDR2 FQNEAQ (reference sequence). The CDR3 is 14 residues long. The CDR3 coding sequence is TGTGCCAGCAGCGTAGCGGGGGTGGACTATGGCTACACCTTC. As protein: CASSVAGVDYGYTF.

This clonotype has just a few counts. In DNA, the CDR3 is TGTGCCAGCAGCTTAGCGAGGGACTCCTACAATGAGCAGTTCTTC. Its protein is CASSLARDSYNEQFF. The chain uses TRBV7-2 and TRBJ2-1, with D perhaps matching TRBD2 (5 bases). The length of the CDR3 is 15 residues. V lost 0 bases and J lost 0, with 6 bases in between. Germline CDR1 is SGHTA and CDR2 is FQGNSA.

The chain recombines TRBV20-1 with TRBJ2-1, with TRBD2 matching 11 bases. The CDR3 consists of 13 residues. V lost 6 bases to trimming and J lost 6 bases; unmatched junction nucleotides: 4. CDR1 is DFQATT, CDR2 SNEGSKA, per germline (reference sequence). CDR3 sequence reads: CSAWTSGSNEQFF. CDR3 nucleotide sequence: TGCAGTGCGTGGACTAGCGGGTCCAATGAGCAGTTCTTC.

This clonotype has more than one count but fewer than ten. This chain uses TRBV19 with TRBJ1-1; the match to TRBD1 covers 8 bases. CDR1 and CDR2 from the germline V gene are LNHDA and SQIVND (reference sequence). The V and J ends lost 5 bases and 6 bases, in that order; junction bases with no gene match: 2. The CDR3 loop spans 12 amino acids. The CDR3 sequence: CASSQGAPEAFF. In DNA form, the CDR3 reads TGTGCCAGTAGTCAGGGGGCCCCTGAAGCTTTCTTT.

V gene TRBV2 combines with J gene TRBJ1-1, with 9 bases that match TRBD1. CDR3 size: 14 residues. V was pared by 4 bases and J by 4 bases, with 4 bases of the junction left unmatched. Looked up from germline, CDR1 is SNHLY and CDR2 is FYNNEI. The CDR3 here is CASSGDRAFTEAFF. The CDR3 region has the DNA TGTGCCAGCAGTGGGGACAGGGCTTTCACTGAAGCTTTCTTT.

This clonotype turned up a few times. The chain uses TRBV7-2 and TRBJ2-3; tentative D call: TRBD2 (5 bases). The CDR3 runs to 14 residues. CDR1 is SGHTA and CDR2 is FQGNSA in the germline V gene. V was shortened by 9 bases and J by 2 bases, with 15 bases between the two germline ends. The CDR3 region is CASRTPVVTDTQYF. The CDR3, as DNA: TGTGCCAGTAGGACTCCGGTGGTCACAGATACGCAGTATTTT.

The chain employs TRBV20-1 and TRBJ2-7; D ambiguous. The CDR3 consists of 12 residues. Germline V gene sequence: CDR1 DFQATT, CDR2 SNEGSKA (reference sequence). Trimming took off 4 bases at V and 3 bases at J, with 10 bases between the two ends. In nucleotides, the CDR3 is TGCAGTGCTACTCTTCGCGTCTACGAGCAGTACTTC. It is translated as CSATLRVYEQYF.

V usage is TRBV18 and J usage is TRBJ1-5; D uncertain. Trimming pared 5 bases from V and 5 bases from J, leaving 10 bases between. Germline V lookup: CDR1 KGHSH, CDR2 LQKENI. The CDR3 sequence is 13 residues long. This chain's CDR3 is CASSDYQDQPQHF. The DNA of the CDR3 is TGTGCCAGCTCAGACTATCAGGATCAGCCCCAGCATTTT.

The genes are TRBV7-2 and TRBJ1-1; D unresolved. Trimming shortened V by 5 bases and J by 1 base, and 11 bases separated the two germline ends. Germline loops: CDR1 SGHTA, CDR2 FQGNSA. The CDR3 has 14 residues. Here the CDR3 reads CASSGGRENTEAFF. Written as DNA, the CDR3 is TGTGCCAGCAGCGGCGGACGGGAGAACACTGAAGCTTTCTTT.

The rearrangement links TRBV11-3 to TRBJ2-3, with D possibly being TRBD1 (5 bases). This CDR3 is built from 15 residues. V was pared by 5 bases and J by 0 bases, with 12 bases between. The germline CDR1 and CDR2 sequences are SGHNT and YENEEA. The CDR3 coding sequence is TGTGCCAGCAGCCGAGACAGTGCTAGCACAGATACGCAGTATTTT. It codes for CASSRDSASTDTQYF.

The J gene is TRBJ2-6, the V gene TRBV19; 9 nucleotides match TRBD1. Germline V gene sequence: CDR1 LNHDA, CDR2 SQIVND (reference sequence). This CDR3 region has 20 residues. With 0 bases clipped from V and 0 bases from J, the junction kept 9 bases outside the gene matches. The DNA of the CDR3 is TGTGCCAGTAGTATAGATCCGTTGACAGGGGGGAACTCTGGGGCCAACGTCCTGACTTTC. This gives the protein CASSIDPLTGGNSGANVLTF.

This rearrangement joins TRBV2 to TRBJ1-5; D perhaps matches TRBD1 (6 bases). Trimming cost V 6 bases and J 1 base, with 10 bases left between them. Germline V gives CDR1 SNHLY, CDR2 FYNNEI. The CDR3 runs 14 residues. CDR3 coding DNA: TGTGCCAGCAGGCCGACAGGAAGCAATCAGCCCCAGCATTTT. Its protein is CASRPTGSNQPQHF.